A single sample gave rise to the 19 T cell receptor beta chains below, sequenced in a study of T cells and copy number aberrations in small-cell lung cancer. Sequencing used immunoSEQ multiplex PCR; TCRdb keeps in-frame clones, though not all of them. The sample contains 2,900 or so clones, just over 90% of which appear only once. The sample was normal tissue next to the tumor. Receptors were obtained from a man aged 50 to 60 with small cell lung cancer.

This chain joins TRBV5-4 and TRBJ2-5; 8 bases are shared with TRBD1. The CDR3 length is 14 residues. In germline, CDR1 is SGHNT, CDR2 YYREEE (reference sequence). V was clipped by 1 base and J by 2 bases; unmatched bases: 1. CDR3 protein: CASSLNRGQETQYF. The CDR3 region has the DNA TGTGCCAGCAGCTTGAACAGGGGGCAAGAGACCCAGTACTTC.

The chain links TRBV9 to TRBJ2-7, with a possible D match to TRBD2 (5 bases). The CDR3 sequence is 13 residues long. V lost 1 base and J lost 3, with 8 bases in between. The V gene's germline CDR1 is SGDLS and CDR2 YYNGEE. The CDR3 DNA sequence: TGTGCCAGCAGCGTATCCGAGGGCTACGAGCAGTACTTC. Translated, it gives CASSVSEGYEQYF.

This chain connects TRBV29-1 to TRBJ2-5; 9 bases fit TRBD1. This CDR3 comprises 13 residues. V lost 3 bases and J lost 8; bases outside the gene matches: 7. CDR1 and CDR2 (germline): SQVTM, ANQGSEA. CDR3 in DNA: TGCAGCGTTGATCCGGGACAGGGTGCTACCCAGTACTTC. Protein product: CSVDPGQGATQYF.

The V gene is TRBV19, the J gene TRBJ1-1; 7 nucleotides match TRBD1. V gave up 1 base and J gave up 1 base; unmatched junction bases: 6. This CDR3 is 16 amino acids long. CDR1 and CDR2 (germline): LNHDA, SQIVND (reference sequence). The CDR3, as DNA: TGTGCCAGTAGTATAGGGACGACAGGGTCGAACACTGAAGCTTTCTTT. This gives the protein CASSIGTTGSNTEAFF.

V is TRBV5-1 and J is TRBJ2-7; 11 nucleotides align to TRBD2. Germline assignment: CDR1 SGHRS and CDR2 YFSETQ. CDR3 length: 15 amino acids. V lost 4 bases to trimming and J lost 0 bases; unmatched junction nucleotides: 3. In nucleotides, the CDR3 is TGCGCCAGCAGCCCGGGACTAGCGGACTCCTACGAGCAGTACTTC. This translates into CASSPGLADSYEQYF.

The V gene is TRBV4-2, the J gene TRBJ2-7; D not resolved. Trimming removed 0 bases from V and 1 base from J, with 7 bases in between. The CDR3 consists of 14 residues. Germline-derived CDR1 and CDR2 are LGHNA and YNFKEQ. CDR3 DNA: TGTGCCAGCAGCCAAGATGCGCTTTCCTACGAGCAGTACTTC. Translated, it gives CASSQDALSYEQYF.

The chain combines TRBV6-1 with TRBJ1-2; D may be TRBD1 (5 bases). This CDR3 has 13 residues. The V end lost 5 bases, the J end lost 8 bases, and 15 bases lay between the germline ends. Germline assignment: CDR1 MNHNS and CDR2 SASEGT. Written as DNA, the CDR3 is TGTGCCAGCAGTACCCGGGGGAGCCGAGGCTACACCTTC. Protein product: CASSTRGSRGYTF.

This rearrangement joins TRBV2 to TRBJ2-5; a possible D gene is TRBD1 (5 bases). This CDR3 spans 14 amino acids. Germline V gene sequence: CDR1 SNHLY, CDR2 FYNNEI. V lost 6 bases to trimming and J lost 5 bases, with 16 bases between them. CDR3 protein: CASRRQGRLETQYF. As DNA, the CDR3 is TGTGCCAGCAGAAGGCAGGGTCGATTGGAGACCCAGTACTTC.

The chain combines TRBV7-2 with TRBJ2-3, with D tentatively TRBD1 (6 bases). Trimming removed 0 bases at V and 2 bases at J, with 6 bases between. Germline CDR1 and CDR2: SGHTA and FQGNSA. CDR3 size: 14 residues. CDR3 amino acids: CASSLAGATDTQYF. In DNA, the CDR3 is TGTGCCAGCAGCTTAGCGGGGGCCACAGATACGCAGTATTTT.

The chain couples TRBV6-1 to TRBJ2-7; 7 bases map to TRBD1. Germline values: CDR1 MNHNS, CDR2 SASEGT. V lost 10 bases to trimming and J lost 11 bases; unmatched junction nucleotides: 11. CDR3 size: 11 residues. The CDR3 nucleotides are TGTGCCACACTGGGACAGCCCGTGGAGTACTTC. It yields the protein CATLGQPVEYF.

The chain recombines TRBV7-2 with TRBJ1-1; D is uncertain. The CDR3 is made up of 12 amino acids. V was clipped by 5 bases and J by 4 bases, with 8 bases between them. From germline, CDR1 is SGHTA and CDR2 FQGNSA. CDR3 loop: CASSPGSTEAFF. CDR3 coding DNA: TGTGCCAGCAGCCCGGGGAGCACTGAAGCTTTCTTT.

CDR3 region: CASSLGIAKNIQYF. CDR3 nucleotide sequence: TGTGCCAGCAGCTTAGGGATAGCCAAAAACATTCAGTACTTC. The chain carries TRBV7-9 and TRBJ2-4; D is unresolved. The CDR3 extends over 14 amino acids. Germline CDR1 is SEHNR and CDR2 is FQNEAQ (reference sequence). V lost 1 base, J lost 0 bases, and 4 bases lay in between.

The J gene is TRBJ2-2, the V gene TRBV7-8; no clear D gene. The CDR3 loop spans 12 amino acids. V was shortened by 5 bases and J by 6 bases, with 7 bases between the two germline ends. CDR1 and CDR2 (germline): SGHVS, FQNEAQ. The CDR3 loop reads CASSPGPGELFF. The CDR3 bases are TGTGCCAGCAGCCCCGGCCCCGGGGAGCTGTTTTTT.

This chain joins TRBV2 and TRBJ1-2; D is ambiguous. The germline V and J ends were trimmed by 6 bases and 6 bases, with 11 bases remaining between them. The germline V gene has CDR1 SNHLY and CDR2 FYNNEI. CDR3 length: 12 residues. CDR3 sequence reads: CASSLQGNGYTF. The CDR3 region has the DNA TGTGCCAGCAGCCTACAAGGCAATGGCTACACCTTC.

This CDR3 is CASSQEEGSLTGELFF. The CDR3, as DNA: TGCGCCAGCAGCCAAGAGGAGGGCAGCCTCACCGGGGAGCTGTTTTTT. The genes are TRBV4-1 and TRBJ2-2; TRBD2 is a possible D gene (6 bases). In germline, CDR1 is MGHRA, CDR2 YSYEKL. With 0 bases removed from V and 4 bases from J, the gap between germline ends came to 12 bases. The CDR3 loop spans 16 amino acids.

This clone has a single count. V gene TRBV19 combines with J gene TRBJ2-3; D not resolved. Per germline, CDR1 LNHDA and CDR2 SQIVND (reference sequence). The CDR3 is 14 residues long. V lost 4 bases to trimming and J lost 1 base, with 9 bases between them. DNA of the CDR3: TGTGCCAGTAGTAGTGCCAGCGGCACAGATACGCAGTATTTT. This gives the protein CASSSASGTDTQYF.

This rearrangement joins TRBV6-6 to TRBJ1-5, with D possibly matching TRBD1 (5 bases). CDR3 length: 14 residues. Germline values: CDR1 MNHNY, CDR2 SVGAGI (reference sequence). V was shortened by 4 bases and J by 1 base, with 8 bases between the two germline ends. The CDR3 reads CASSFGGSNQPQHF. CDR3 DNA sequence: TGTGCCAGCAGTTTTGGGGGAAGCAATCAGCCCCAGCATTTT.

The genes are TRBV6-1 and TRBJ1-6; D not certain. This CDR3 has 13 amino acids. V shed 6 bases and J shed 10 bases, with 13 bases lying between them. Germline CDR1 reads MNHNS; CDR2 reads SASEGT. CDR3 protein: CASSGPPYSPLHF. The CDR3 DNA reads TGTGCCAGCAGCGGACCCCCTTACTCACCCCTCCACTTT.

The chain couples TRBV6-6 to TRBJ1-5; D is perhaps TRBD1 (6 bases). The CDR3 runs 14 residues. Germline CDR1 is MNHNY and CDR2 is SVGAGI (reference sequence). V was trimmed by 0 bases and J by 6 bases, leaving 9 bases between them. The CDR3 is CASSYSTGGQPQHF. The CDR3 nucleotides read TGTGCCAGCAGTTACTCGACAGGAGGTCAGCCCCAGCATTTT.